Listed below are T cell receptor beta chains from one sample, sequenced in a study of regulatory T cells in long-lasting Graves disease. From the multiplex PCR reads, TCRdb called clonotypes with MiXCR, one entry per CDR3 protein. The sample has 400,000 to 500,000 distinct CDR3 sequences; about 15% are singletons. These same records also appear under a second study, on T cells in Graves' hyperthyroidism and ophthalmopathy.

The starting material was peripheral blood mononuclear cells (PBMCs), obtained at new diagnosis, from a patient treated with antithyroid drugs. The source of these receptors is a woman aged 45 to 65 with Graves disease. The CDR3 runs from the conserved cysteine through the conserved F or W. D genes are given only for firm matches. Some rows have no size entry. The others give once, few or many, or a class for an expanded clone.

>TRBV4-2|-|TRBJ2-7|-
TGTGCCAGCAGCCCCTCGAAGATCCCCCCTCACGAGCAGTACTTC
CASSPSKIPPHEQYF
>TRBV5-1|-|TRBJ2-3|-
TGCGCCAGCAGCTCCCGGATAAACCTAGATACGCAGTATTTT
CASSSRINLDTQYF
>TRBV20-1|TRBD2|TRBJ2-7|many
TGCAGTGCTAGCGGAGAGCGGGACTACTACTCCTACGAGCAGTACTTC
CSASGERDYYSYEQYF
>TRBV27|-|TRBJ2-1|many
TGTGCCAGCAGTTTAGTATTTGGCAATGAGCAGTTCTTC
CASSLVFGNEQFF
>TRBV3-1|-|TRBJ1-1|many
TGTGCCAGCAGCCAGGGGGGAGCACCGAACACTGAAGCTTTCTTT
CASSQGGAPNTEAFF
>TRBV7-2|-|TRBJ2-7|once
TGTGCCAGCGAAGACGGCCCGTTCTCCTACGAGCAGTGCTTC
CASEDGPFSYEQCF
>TRBV7-9|TRBD2|TRBJ2-3|many
TGTGCCAGCAGCCGGACTAGCGGGAGCACAGATACGCAGTATTTT
CASSRTSGSTDTQYF
>TRBV7-9|-|TRBJ1-2|many
TGTGCCAGCAGCTTATACCCGGGTAACTATGGCTACACCTTC
CASSLYPGNYGYTF
>TRBV24-1|-|TRBJ2-1|many
TGTGCCACCAGTGGGGGAGCCCCTCTCGATGAGCAGTTCTTC
CATSGGAPLDEQFF
>TRBV29-1|-|TRBJ2-2|few
TGCAGCGCCGGTTCTAGTGTACACGAGGGGAACACCGGGGAGCTGTTTTTT
CSAGSSVHEGNTGELFF
>TRBV6-1|-|TRBJ1-1|many
TGTGCCAGCAGCAACTGGGGGGGGCCTGAAGCTTTCTTT
CASSNWGGPEAFF
>TRBV19|-|TRBJ2-7|-
TGTGCCAGTAGGGACTCCGGGACAATTTTATACGAGCAGTACTTC
CASRDSGTILYEQYF
>TRBV6-4|-|TRBJ2-5|-
TGTGCCAGCAGTGTTGGGCTAGCGCAAGAGACCCAGTACTTC
CASSVGLAQETQYF
>TRBV2|-|TRBJ2-5|many
TGTGCCAGCAGACCAGGGGGGGGGCAAGAGACCCAGTACTTC
CASRPGGGQETQYF
>TRBV7-2|-|TRBJ1-2|many
TGTGCCAGCAGCTGGGTCCGAGATGGCTACACCTTC
CASSWVRDGYTF
>TRBV7-9|-|TRBJ1-2|many
TGTGCCAGCAGCTTAGCTTGGCAGGGACGAGATGGCTACACCTTC
CASSLAWQGRDGYTF
>TRBV19|-|TRBJ1-2|few
TGTGCCAGTACCCAACAGGGAGCTGGGGGCTACACCTTC
CASTQQGAGGYTF